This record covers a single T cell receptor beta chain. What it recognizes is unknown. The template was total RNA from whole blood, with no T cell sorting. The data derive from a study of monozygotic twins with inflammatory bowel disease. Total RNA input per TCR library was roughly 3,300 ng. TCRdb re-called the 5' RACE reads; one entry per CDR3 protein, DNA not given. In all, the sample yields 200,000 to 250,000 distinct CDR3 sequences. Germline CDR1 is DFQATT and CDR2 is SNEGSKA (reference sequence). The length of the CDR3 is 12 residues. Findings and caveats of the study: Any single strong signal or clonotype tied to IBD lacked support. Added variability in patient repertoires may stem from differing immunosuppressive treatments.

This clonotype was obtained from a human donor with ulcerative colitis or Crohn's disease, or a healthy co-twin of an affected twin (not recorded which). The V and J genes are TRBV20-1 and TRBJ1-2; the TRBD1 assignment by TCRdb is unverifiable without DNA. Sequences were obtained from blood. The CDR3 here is CSARGQGDGYTF.